This T cell receptor beta chain was profiled in a study of blood T cell repertoires in COVID-19. TCRdb's copy holds only in-frame clones and misses some; the assay was immunoSEQ multiplex PCR. This table holds roughly 140,000 clones, approximately 85% found once. This CDR3 comprises 16 residues. V was shortened by 1 base and J by 1 base, with 10 bases between the two germline ends. Germline V gives CDR1 LGHNT, CDR2 FRNRAP. The genes are TRBV12-5 and TRBJ2-2; maybe TRBD1 (6 bases). This sequence originates from a woman between 55 and 75 years old with COVID-19, enrolled during active disease. What was sequenced was peripheral blood. The CDR3 spells CASGLDPTGNTGELFF. In DNA form, the CDR3 reads TGTGCTAGTGGTTTGGACCCGACAGGGAACACCGGGGAGCTGTTTTTT.